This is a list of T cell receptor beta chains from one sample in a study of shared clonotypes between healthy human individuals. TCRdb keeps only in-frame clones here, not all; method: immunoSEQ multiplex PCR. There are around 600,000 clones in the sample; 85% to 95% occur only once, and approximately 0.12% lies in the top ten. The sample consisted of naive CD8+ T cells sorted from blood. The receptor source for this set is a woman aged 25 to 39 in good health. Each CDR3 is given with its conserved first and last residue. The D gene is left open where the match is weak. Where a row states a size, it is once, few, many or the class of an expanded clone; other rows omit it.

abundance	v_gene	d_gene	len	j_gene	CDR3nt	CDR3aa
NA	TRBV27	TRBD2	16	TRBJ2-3	TGTGCCAGCGCCCTCGGGGCGGGAGGGCAGGCAGATACGCAGTATTTT	CASALGAGGQADTQYF
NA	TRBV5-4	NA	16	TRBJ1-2	TGTGCCAGCAGCCCTACGAAGACAGCATTAAACTATGGCTACACCTTC	CASSPTKTALNYGYTF
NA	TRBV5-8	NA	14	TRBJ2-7	TGTGCCAGCAGCTTGGCAGGGTTGCCCTACGAGCAGTACTTC	CASSLAGLPYEQYF
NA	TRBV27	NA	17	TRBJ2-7	TGTGCCAGCAGTTTATTTGGGCCGACGGGAGAATCCTACGAGCAGTACTTC	CASSLFGPTGESYEQYF
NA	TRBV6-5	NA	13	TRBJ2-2	TGTGCCAGCAGTTACAACAACGAGGGGGAGCTGTTTTTT	CASSYNNEGELFF
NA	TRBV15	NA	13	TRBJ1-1	TGTGCCACCAGCAGCCCTGGAAACACTGAAGCTTTCTTT	CATSSPGNTEAFF
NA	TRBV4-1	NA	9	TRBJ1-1	TGCGCCAGCAGCTCGGATACTTTCTTT	CASSSDTFF
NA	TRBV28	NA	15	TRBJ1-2	TGTGCCAGCAGTTTAACCCTGGGGGGACGCTATGGCTACACCTTC	CASSLTLGGRYGYTF
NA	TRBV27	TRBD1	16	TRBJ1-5	TGTGCCAGCTCAAGACAGGGTCGGGTATACAATCAGCCCCAGCATTTT	CASSRQGRVYNQPQHF
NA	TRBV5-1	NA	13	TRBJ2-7	TGCGCCAGCAGCTCCCGGACAAGCTACGAGCAGTACTTC	CASSSRTSYEQYF
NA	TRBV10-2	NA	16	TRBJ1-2	TGCGCCAGCAGTGAGGTTTATGTCAGGGGTCGTGGTGGCTACACCTTC	CASSEVYVRGRGGYTF
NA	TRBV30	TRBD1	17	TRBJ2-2	TGTGCCTGGCATTGGACAGGGGGCGGTACGAACACCGGGGAGCTGTTTTTT	CAWHWTGGGTNTGELFF
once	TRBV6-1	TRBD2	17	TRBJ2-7	TGTGCCAGCAGTGAACCCCGACTAGCGGGAGTGGCTTACGAGCAGTACTTC	CASSEPRLAGVAYEQYF
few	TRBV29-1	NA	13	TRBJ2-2	TGCAGCGTTGAGGGTGGCGTCACCGGGGAGCTGTTTTTT	CSVEGGVTGELFF
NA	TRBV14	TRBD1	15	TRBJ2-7	TGTGCCAGCAGCCAGATCGGACAGGGGAAGAACGAGCAGTACTTC	CASSQIGQGKNEQYF
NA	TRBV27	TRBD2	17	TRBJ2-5	TGTGCCAGCAGTTTAGTGGGTAGCGGGAGGAACCAAGAGACCCAGTACTTC	CASSLVGSGRNQETQYF
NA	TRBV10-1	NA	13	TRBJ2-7	TGCGCCAGCAGTGATATTACGCAGGACGAGCAGTACTTC	CASSDITQDEQYF
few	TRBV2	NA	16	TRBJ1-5	TGTGCCAGCAGTGTTTTGAGGGCAGGGGTGGAGCAGCCCCAGCATTTT	CASSVLRAGVEQPQHF
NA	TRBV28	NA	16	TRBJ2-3	TGTGCCAGCAGTCCCTCTGGCGGGATTGCTCCAGATACGCAGTATTTT	CASSPSGGIAPDTQYF
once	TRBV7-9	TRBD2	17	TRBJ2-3	TGTGCCAGCAGCCGGACTAGCGGGCGTAAGTTCACAGATACGCAGTATTTT	CASSRTSGRKFTDTQYF
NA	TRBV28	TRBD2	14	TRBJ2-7	TGTGCCAGCGGACAACTAGCGGAAAACTACGAGCAGTACTTC	CASGQLAENYEQYF
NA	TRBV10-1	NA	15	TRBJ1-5	TGCGCCAGCAGTGACCCGGGGCAACAGTGGGAGCCCCAGCATTTT	CASSDPGQQWEPQHF
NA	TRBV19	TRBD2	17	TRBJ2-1	TGTGCCAGTAGTATTGGTCTAGCGGGACAAGCCTACAATGAGCAGTTCTTC	CASSIGLAGQAYNEQFF
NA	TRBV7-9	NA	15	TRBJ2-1	TGTGCCAGCAGCTTAGAGCTAGGTTTATACAATGAGCAGTTCTTC	CASSLELGLYNEQFF
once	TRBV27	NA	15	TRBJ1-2	TGTGCCAGCAGCCATAACCCGGGGGCCCCCTATGGCTACACCTTC	CASSHNPGAPYGYTF
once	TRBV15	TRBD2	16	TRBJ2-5	TGTGCCACCAGCAGAGTTGATAGCGGGAGTCTAGAGACCCAGTACTTC	CATSRVDSGSLETQYF
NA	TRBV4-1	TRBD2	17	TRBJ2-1	TGCGCCAGCAGAAGGACAGTAGGGACTAGCGGGAACAATGAGCAGTTCTTC	CASRRTVGTSGNNEQFF
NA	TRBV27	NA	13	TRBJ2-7	TGTGCCAGCAGTCCAGGGGGGGGCTACGAGCAGTACTTC	CASSPGGGYEQYF
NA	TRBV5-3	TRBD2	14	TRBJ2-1	TGTGCCAGAGCAGAGACTAGCGGGACGGGGAAGCAGTTCTTC	CARAETSGTGKQFF
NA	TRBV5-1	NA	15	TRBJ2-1	TGCGCCAGCAGCGAGCCCAGCGGGCCTTTGGATGAGCAGTTCTTC	CASSEPSGPLDEQFF
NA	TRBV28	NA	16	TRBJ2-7	TGTGCCAGCAGTTCGAACCGGGACAAGCAAGAGGACGAGCAGTACTTC	CASSSNRDKQEDEQYF